This TCR beta chain was recovered during a study of Ad26.COV2.S vaccination and SARS-CoV-2 variants. Overall study findings and caveats: Greater spike-specific TCR breadth was seen in vaccine recipients than in placebo recipients.

The table came from immunoSEQ multiplex PCR; TCRdb's copy has only in-frame clones and leaves some out. The repertoire has 300,000 to 400,000 clones, around 88% of them found once; the top ten carry about 10%. Treatment: about 20 received Ad26.COV2.S at low or high dose, single or two shots; roughly five received placebo; per-sample allocation not given. Day 63 after the first vaccine or placebo injection was the time point for sampling. Notes on this clone: Antigen unknown.

V was shortened by 0 bases and J by 7 bases, with 15 bases between the two germline ends. This CDR3 contains 15 residues. The germline V gene encodes CDR1 LGHNA and CDR2 YSLEER. The sample in question was peripheral blood, obtained in a trial of Ad26.COV2.S vaccine versus placebo. The clonotype comes from a person aged 18-65 years who received the Ad26.COV2.S COVID-19 vaccine or a placebo. V is TRBV4-3 and J is TRBJ1-2; D is unresolved. CDR3: CASSQDREVSSGYTF. CDR3 sequence (DNA): TGCGCCAGCAGCCAAGACCGGGAGGTGTCGAGTGGCTACACCTTC.